Following are 20 T cell receptor beta chains from one sample sequenced in a study of CD8 T cells in Susac syndrome. Random hexamers were used to reverse transcribe an amount of about 0.5 to 1 ug RNA. TCRdb re-analysed the immunoSEQ multiplex PCR reads in MiXCR, keeping a single row per CDR3 protein. There are under 200,000 distinct CDR3 sequences in the sample; around 90% occur only once, and roughly 0.087% lies in the top ten. Material for sequencing was CD4+ T cells from PBMCs. All receptors come from a human donor with Susac syndrome.

The rearrangement uses TRBV4-2 and TRBJ2-7, with D uncertain. The CDR3 is 13 residues long. Germline CDR1 reads LGHNA; CDR2 reads YNFKEQ. Trimming removed 0 bases at V and 4 bases at J, with 7 bases between. The CDR3 spells CASSQDQGYEQYF. Written as DNA, the CDR3 is TGTGCCAGCAGCCAAGACCAAGGGTACGAGCAGTACTTC.

This rearrangement joins TRBV4-1 to TRBJ1-1; weak D call: TRBD1 (5 bases). The CDR3 is made up of 15 amino acids. Germline CDR1 and CDR2: MGHRA and YSYEKL. Trimming stripped 2 bases from V and 0 bases from J, with 10 bases between. This chain's CDR3 is CASSQSETVNTEAFF. CDR3 in DNA: TGCGCCAGCAGCCAAAGTGAGACAGTGAACACTGAAGCTTTCTTT.

The table lists this clonotype with a count of one. The rearrangement links TRBV25-1 to TRBJ1-5, with unresolved D. Germline CDR1 is MGHDK and CDR2 is SYGVNS. The CDR3 is made up of 14 amino acids. Between the trimmed V and J ends, which lost 2 bases and 3 bases, there was a span of 8 bases. The CDR3 region has the DNA TGTGCCAGCAGTGAAGCCCGGTTCAATCAGCCCCAGCATTTT. Translation gives CASSEARFNQPQHF.

The J gene is TRBJ1-4, the V gene TRBV29-1; D remains unclear. CDR3 size: 11 residues. The V and J ends lost 6 bases and 5 bases respectively, with 7 bases between them. Germline-derived CDR1 and CDR2 are SQVTM and ANQGSEA. For the CDR3, the DNA is TGCAGCGTACAGAAAAATGAAAAACTGTTTTTT. Amino acid sequence: CSVQKNEKLFF. The full variable domain, rest sourced from reference TRBV29-1 and TRBJ1-4, is SAVISQKPSRDICQRGTSLTIQCQVDSQVTMMFWYRQQPGQSLTLIATANQGSEATYESGFVIDKFPISRPNLTFSTLTVSNMSPEDSSIYLCSVQKNEKLFFGSGTQLSVL.

V and J are TRBV19 and TRBJ1-5; 12 positions match TRBD1. Germline lookup yields CDR1 LNHDA and CDR2 SQIVND (reference sequence). The CDR3 is 16 residues long. V trimming: 7 bases; J trimming: 5 bases; junction bases outside the gene matches: 9. The CDR3 spells CASISGTGGAYQPQHF. CDR3 DNA sequence: TGTGCCAGTATCTCCGGGACAGGGGGCGCTTATCAGCCCCAGCATTTT. Variable domain in full (rest from reference TRBV19 and TRBJ1-5): DGGITQSPKYLFRKEGQNVTLSCEQNLNHDAMYWYRQDPGQGLRLIYYSQIVNDFQKGDIAEGYSVSREKKESFPLTVTSAQKNPTAFYLCASISGTGGAYQPQHFGDGTRLSIL.

The chain is built from TRBV6-8 and TRBJ1-5, with D possibly being TRBD1 (5 bases). In germline, CDR1 is MNHGY, CDR2 SAAAGT. V dropped 8 bases and J dropped 1 base, with 9 bases sitting between them. The CDR3 contains 13 residues. Here the CDR3 reads CASGTGSNQPQHF. CDR3 nucleotides: TGTGCCAGCGGGACGGGGAGCAATCAGCCCCAGCATTTT.

The genes are TRBV7-8 and TRBJ1-5; the D gene is possibly TRBD1 (5 bases). This CDR3 region has 16 residues. Trimming shortened V by 2 bases and J by 3 bases, and 14 bases separated the two germline ends. CDR1 is SGHVS, CDR2 FQNEAQ, per germline. CDR3 nucleotides: TGTGCCAGCAGCTTACAGGCAGGGCATGACAATCAGCCCCAGCATTTT. It is translated as CASSLQAGHDNQPQHF.

The rearrangement joins TRBV6-5 to TRBJ1-2; 12 positions agree with TRBD1. CDR1 and CDR2 from the germline V gene are MNHEY and SVGAGI. CDR3 size: 15 residues. V lost 5 bases, J lost 6 bases, and 7 bases stayed unmatched. The CDR3 DNA is TGTGCCAGCAGTCTCGGGACAGGGGGCTTCGATGGCTACACCTTC. Translating gives CASSLGTGGFDGYTF.

This clonotype showed up just once. The chain is built from TRBV20-1 and TRBJ1-2; a weak D match, TRBD1 (5 bases). Deletions cut 2 bases from V and 4 bases from J, with 8 bases between. The germline V gene has CDR1 DFQATT and CDR2 SNEGSKA (reference sequence). The CDR3 consists of 12 residues. The CDR3: CSARSGTYGYTF. DNA for the CDR3: TGCAGTGCTAGATCCGGGACCTATGGCTACACCTTC.

V and J are TRBV5-1 and TRBJ2-7; D possibly corresponds to TRBD1 (6 bases). The germline CDR1 and CDR2 sequences are SGHRS and YFSETQ. V was pared by 4 bases and J by 1 base, with 18 bases between. CDR3 size: 16 residues. The CDR3 spells CASSPLGQLSSYEQYF. CDR3 bases: TGCGCCAGCAGCCCACTCGGACAGCTTAGTTCCTACGAGCAGTACTTC.

The V and J genes are TRBV7-6 and TRBJ2-7; the D gene is possibly TRBD2 (5 bases). CDR3 size: 16 residues. The germline V gene encodes CDR1 SGHVS and CDR2 FNYEAQ. Between the trimmed V and J ends, which lost 5 bases and 2 bases, there was a span of 19 bases. The CDR3 nucleotides are TGTGCCAGCAGCCCCGCGGGTGGTGAAGTCACCTACGAGCAGTACTTC. Its translation is CASSPAGGEVTYEQYF.

This clonotype turned up a few times. This sequence joins TRBV24-1 and TRBJ2-1; D ambiguous. Trimming stripped 1 base from V and 6 bases from J, with 9 bases between. Germline lookup yields CDR1 KGHDR and CDR2 SFDVKD. The CDR3 covers 14 residues. CDR3 nucleotides: TGTGCCACCAGTGATTTAACCCAGACCAATGAGCAGTTCTTC. It specifies CATSDLTQTNEQFF.

This chain joins TRBV18 and TRBJ2-1, with 7 nucleotides matching TRBD1. CDR3 length: 16 amino acids. Germline V CDR1 and CDR2: KGHSH, LQKENI. The junction had 8 bases not matched to a gene; V was cut back by 3 bases and J by 3 bases. The CDR3, as DNA: TGTGCCAGCTCACCCCAGGCGCAGGGGGACTACAATGAGCAGTTCTTC. Translated: CASSPQAQGDYNEQFF.

This chain joins TRBV19 and TRBJ1-2, with D unresolved. Trimming took 6 bases from V and 6 from J, leaving 11 bases between them. The CDR3 is 12 amino acids. Germline V gives CDR1 LNHDA, CDR2 SQIVND (reference sequence). Written as DNA, the CDR3 is TGTGCCAGTAGGCGGGATTCGGATGGCTACACCTTC. This translates into CASRRDSDGYTF.

The V and J genes are TRBV11-1 and TRBJ2-5, with TRBD1 matching over 10 bases. CDR1 and CDR2 (germline): SGHAT, FQDESV (reference sequence). This CDR3 spans 15 amino acids. V lost 5 bases and J lost 5; bases outside the gene matches: 8. For the CDR3, the DNA is TGTGCCAGCAGCGCACGACAGGGGGCAAAGGAGACCCAGTACTTC. Translated, it gives CASSARQGAKETQYF.

The chain is built from TRBV18 and TRBJ1-5; the D gene is possibly TRBD1 (5 bases). V lost 0 bases, J lost 3 bases, and 12 bases lay in between. The CDR3 covers 16 residues. CDR1 and CDR2 (germline): KGHSH, LQKENI. The CDR3 reads CASSPPNAGDNQPQHF. The CDR3 DNA reads as TGTGCCAGCTCACCACCCAACGCGGGGGACAATCAGCCCCAGCATTTT. The full variable domain, with the rest looked up from reference TRBV18 and TRBJ1-5, is NAGVMQNPRHLVRRRGQEARLRCSPMKGHSHVYWYRQLPEEGLKFMVYLQKENIIDESGMPKERFSAEFPKEGPSILRIQQVVRGDSAAYFCASSPPNAGDNQPQHFGDGTRLSIL.

This clonotype was found once. DNA for the CDR3: TGCGCCAGCAGCTTGTCTTCCTGGGGGGGGAAGAGGTCCCAGTACTTC. Encoded protein: CASSLSSWGGKRSQYF. The chain has TRBV5-1 and TRBJ2-5, with 7 bases that match TRBD2. CDR1 and CDR2 (germline): SGHRS, YFSETQ. Trimming removed 1 base from V and 9 bases from J; junction bases left unmatched: 15. This CDR3 is 16 amino acids long.

This clonotype was observed a few times. This chain links TRBV27 with TRBJ2-1; D gene uncertain. Germline assignment: CDR1 MNHEY and CDR2 SMNVEV (reference sequence). CDR3 length: 13 residues. Trimming pared 2 bases from V and 6 bases from J, leaving 8 bases between. The CDR3 loop is CASSLIGVNEQFF. The CDR3 DNA reads as TGTGCCAGCAGTTTAATTGGGGTCAATGAGCAGTTCTTC.

V usage is TRBV28 and J usage is TRBJ2-7; D is unclear. Germline V gene lookup returns CDR1 MDHEN and CDR2 SYDVKM. Trimming pared 0 bases from V and 4 bases from J, leaving 1 base between. The CDR3 covers 11 residues. In nucleotides, the CDR3 is TGTGCCAGCAGTTTATGGTACGAGCAGTACTTC. This codes for CASSLWYEQYF.

The gene calls are TRBV2 and TRBJ1-5; tentative D call: TRBD1 (6 bases). Trimming left V 4 bases short and J 7 bases short, with 11 bases between. This CDR3 comprises 13 residues. CDR1 and CDR2 (germline): SNHLY, FYNNEI. In DNA form, the CDR3 reads TGTGCCAGCAGTGGAAGGGGGGGACAGCCCCAGCATTTT. It encodes CASSGRGGQPQHF.